This TCR beta chain is from a study of cytomegalovirus exposure and HLA in healthy donors. Whole-study findings and limits: As a later analysis revealed, most CMV-associated TCR beta chains appeared HLA-restricted.

The CDR3 runs 11 residues. V was clipped by 4 bases and J by 3 bases, with 6 bases between them. Germline V CDR1 and CDR2: DFQATT, SNEGSKA (reference sequence). Primers: 60 Vbeta forward and 13 Jbeta reverse. Repertoires were generated with immunoSEQ multiplex PCR, while TCRdb's copy carries only in-frame clones and drops some. The sample carries 90,000 to 140,000 clones, 60% to 85% recorded once. Concerning this clone itself: The antigen is not known.

The source of this sequence is a middle-aged man in good health and CMV-seronegative. The sequencing input was PBMCs. This chain links TRBV20-1 with TRBJ1-1; D unresolved. CDR3 in amino acids: CSATEYTEAFF. The DNA for the CDR3 is TGCAGTGCTACGGAGTACACTGAAGCTTTCTTT.